This TCR beta chain is from a study of glioma-infiltrating T cells after dendritic cell vaccination. The J segment lost 5 bases and the V segment lost 4 bases, leaving 16 bases of the junction unmatched. This CDR3 has 18 amino acids. CDR1 is MNHEY and CDR2 is SMNVEV in the germline V gene (reference sequence). TCRB CDR3 was amplified from 2 ug genomic DNA or less. Primers: 60 V beta forward and 13 J beta reverse. Profiling relied on immunoSEQ multiplex PCR, and the TCRdb table lists in-frame clones only, not all of them. The data contain approximately 82,000 clones, approximately 90% of them singletons. Fresh-frozen tumor tissue and more than two years of survival data were available for all.

Source: blood, taken before dendritic cell vaccination. The TCR comes from a human donor with glioblastoma. The V call is TRBV27, the J call TRBJ2-2, with 7 bases identical to TRBD1. CDR3 in amino acids: CASSSMGLAGGYTGELFF. The CDR3 DNA sequence: TGTGCCAGCAGTTCGATGGGGCTGGCAGGGGGTTATACCGGGGAGCTGTTTTTT.